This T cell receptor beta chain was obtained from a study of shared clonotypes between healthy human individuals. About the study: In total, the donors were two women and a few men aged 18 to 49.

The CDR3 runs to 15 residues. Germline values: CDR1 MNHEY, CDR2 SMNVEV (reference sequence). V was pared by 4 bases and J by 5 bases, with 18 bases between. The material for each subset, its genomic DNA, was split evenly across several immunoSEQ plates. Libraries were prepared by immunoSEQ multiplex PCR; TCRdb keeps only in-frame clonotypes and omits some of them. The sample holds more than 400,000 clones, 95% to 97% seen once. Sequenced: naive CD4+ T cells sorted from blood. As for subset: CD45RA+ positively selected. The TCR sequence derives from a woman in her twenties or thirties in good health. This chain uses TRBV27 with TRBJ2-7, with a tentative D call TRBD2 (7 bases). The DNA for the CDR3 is TGTGCCAGCAGTTGGGGGGGGCACCGTGCGAACGAGCAGTACTTC. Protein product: CASSWGGHRANEQYF.